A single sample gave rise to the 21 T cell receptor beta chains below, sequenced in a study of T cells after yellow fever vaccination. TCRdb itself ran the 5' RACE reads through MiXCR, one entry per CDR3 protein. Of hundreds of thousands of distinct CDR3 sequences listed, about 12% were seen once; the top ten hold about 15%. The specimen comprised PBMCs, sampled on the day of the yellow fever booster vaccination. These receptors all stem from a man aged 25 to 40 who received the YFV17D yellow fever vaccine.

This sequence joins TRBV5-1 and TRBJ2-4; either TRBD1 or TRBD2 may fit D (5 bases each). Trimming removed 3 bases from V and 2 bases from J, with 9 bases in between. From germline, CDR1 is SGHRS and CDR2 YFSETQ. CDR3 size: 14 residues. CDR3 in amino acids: CASSSGRTKNIQYF. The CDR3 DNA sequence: TGCGCCAGCAGCTCGGGACGGACCAAAAACATTCAGTACTTC.

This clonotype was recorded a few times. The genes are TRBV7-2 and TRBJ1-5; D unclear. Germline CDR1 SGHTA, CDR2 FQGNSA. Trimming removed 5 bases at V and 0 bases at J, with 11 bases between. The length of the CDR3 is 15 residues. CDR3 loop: CASSNDGLSNQPQHF. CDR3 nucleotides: TGTGCCAGCAGCAATGACGGACTTAGCAATCAGCCCCAGCATTTT.

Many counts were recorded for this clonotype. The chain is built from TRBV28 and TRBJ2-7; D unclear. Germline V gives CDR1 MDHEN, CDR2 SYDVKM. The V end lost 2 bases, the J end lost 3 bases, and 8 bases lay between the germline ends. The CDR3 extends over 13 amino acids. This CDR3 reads CASSLKPIYEQYF. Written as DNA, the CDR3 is TGTGCCAGCAGTTTAAAACCCATCTACGAGCAGTACTTC.

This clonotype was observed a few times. CDR3 sequence reads: CASSIAYEQFF. The CDR3, as DNA: TGTGCCAGTAGTATTGCCTATGAGCAGTTCTTC. This rearrangement joins TRBV19 to TRBJ2-1; no firm D call. This CDR3 comprises 11 residues. Per the germline V gene, CDR1 is LNHDA and CDR2 is SQIVND (reference sequence). V was pared by 3 bases and J by 8 bases, with 5 bases between. The full variable domain, rest sourced from reference TRBV19 and TRBJ2-1, is DGGITQSPKYLFRKEGQNVTLSCEQNLNHDAMYWYRQDPGQGLRLIYYSQIVNDFQKGDIAEGYSVSREKKESFPLTVTSAQKNPTAFYLCASSIAYEQFFGPGTRLTVL.

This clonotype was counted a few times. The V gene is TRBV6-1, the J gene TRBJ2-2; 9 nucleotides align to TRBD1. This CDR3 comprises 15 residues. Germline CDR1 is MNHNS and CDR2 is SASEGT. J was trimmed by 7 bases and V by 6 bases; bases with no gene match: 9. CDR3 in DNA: TGTGCCAGCAGGCAACAGGGGGCGCTGGGCGGGGAGCTGTTTTTT. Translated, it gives CASRQQGALGGELFF.

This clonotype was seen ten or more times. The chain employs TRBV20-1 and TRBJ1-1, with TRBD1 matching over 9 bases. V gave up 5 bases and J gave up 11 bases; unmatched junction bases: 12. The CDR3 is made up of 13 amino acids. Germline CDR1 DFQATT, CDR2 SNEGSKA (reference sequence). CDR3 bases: TGCAGTGCTTCGCTCCGGGACAGGGCTGTTGCTTTCTTT. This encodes CSASLRDRAVAFF.

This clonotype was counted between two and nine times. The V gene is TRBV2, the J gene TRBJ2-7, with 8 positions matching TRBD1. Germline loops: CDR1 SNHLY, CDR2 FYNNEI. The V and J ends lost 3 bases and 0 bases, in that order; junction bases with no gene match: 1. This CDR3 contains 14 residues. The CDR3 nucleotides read TGTGCCAGCAGTGACGGGACAGGCTCCTACGAGCAGTACTTC. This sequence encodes CASSDGTGSYEQYF.

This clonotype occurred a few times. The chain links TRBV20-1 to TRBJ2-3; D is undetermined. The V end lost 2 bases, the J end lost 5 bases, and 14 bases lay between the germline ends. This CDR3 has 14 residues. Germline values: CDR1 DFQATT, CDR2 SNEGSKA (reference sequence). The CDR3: CSARSYLVGDTQYF. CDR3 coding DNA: TGCAGTGCTAGATCCTATCTGGTGGGAGATACGCAGTATTTT.

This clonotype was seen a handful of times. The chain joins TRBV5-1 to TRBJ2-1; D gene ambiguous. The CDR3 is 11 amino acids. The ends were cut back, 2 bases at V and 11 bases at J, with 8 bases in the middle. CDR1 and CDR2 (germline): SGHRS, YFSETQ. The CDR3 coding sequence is TGCGCCAGCAGCTTAAGCTGGCAGCAGTTCTTC. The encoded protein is CASSLSWQQFF.

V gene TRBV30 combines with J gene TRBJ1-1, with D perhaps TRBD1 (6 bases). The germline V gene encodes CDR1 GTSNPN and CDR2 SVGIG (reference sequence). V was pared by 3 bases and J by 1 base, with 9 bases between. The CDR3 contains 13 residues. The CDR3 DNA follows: TGTGCCTGGAGATCACAGGGGAACACTGAAGCTTTCTTT. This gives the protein CAWRSQGNTEAFF.

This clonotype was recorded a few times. CDR3 sequence reads: CSASEVPYNEQFF. The CDR3 DNA reads TGCAGTGCTAGTGAAGTCCCGTACAATGAGCAGTTCTTC. This chain joins TRBV20-1 and TRBJ2-1; D not resolved. CDR3 length: 13 amino acids. With 3 bases removed from V and 4 bases from J, the gap between germline ends came to 10 bases. CDR1 and CDR2 (germline): DFQATT, SNEGSKA (reference sequence).

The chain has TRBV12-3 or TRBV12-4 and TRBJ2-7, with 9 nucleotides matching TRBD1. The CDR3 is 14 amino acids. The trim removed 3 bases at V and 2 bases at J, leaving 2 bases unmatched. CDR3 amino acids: CASSFRTGAYEQYF. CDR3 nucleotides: TGTGCCAGCAGTTTCCGGACAGGGGCCTACGAGCAGTACTTC.

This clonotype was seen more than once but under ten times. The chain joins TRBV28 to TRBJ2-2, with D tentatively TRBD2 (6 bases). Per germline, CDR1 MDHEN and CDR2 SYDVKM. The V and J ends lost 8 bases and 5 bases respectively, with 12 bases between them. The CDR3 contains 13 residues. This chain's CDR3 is CASGAAGTGELFF. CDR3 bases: TGTGCCAGCGGGGCGGCGGGGACCGGGGAGCTGTTTTTT.

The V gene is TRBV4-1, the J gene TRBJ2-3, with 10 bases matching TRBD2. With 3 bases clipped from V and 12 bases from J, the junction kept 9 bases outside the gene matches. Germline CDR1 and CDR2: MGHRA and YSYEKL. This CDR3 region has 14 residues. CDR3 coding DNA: TGCGCCAGCAGCCAGGTAGCGGGAGGACCACACCAGTATTTT. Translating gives CASSQVAGGPHQYF.

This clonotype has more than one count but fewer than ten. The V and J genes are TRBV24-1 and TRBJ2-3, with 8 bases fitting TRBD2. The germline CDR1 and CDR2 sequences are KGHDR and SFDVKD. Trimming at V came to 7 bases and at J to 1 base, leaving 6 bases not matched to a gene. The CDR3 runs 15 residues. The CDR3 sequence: CATRDTSGRTDTQYF. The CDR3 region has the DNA TGTGCCACCAGAGACACTAGCGGCCGCACAGATACGCAGTATTTT.

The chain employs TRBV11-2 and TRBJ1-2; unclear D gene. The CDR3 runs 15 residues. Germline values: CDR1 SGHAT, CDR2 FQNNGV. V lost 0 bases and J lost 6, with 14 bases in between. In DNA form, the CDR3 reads TGTGCCAGCAGCTTAGATGGAATCGGTATTAATGGCTACACCTTC. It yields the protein CASSLDGIGINGYTF.

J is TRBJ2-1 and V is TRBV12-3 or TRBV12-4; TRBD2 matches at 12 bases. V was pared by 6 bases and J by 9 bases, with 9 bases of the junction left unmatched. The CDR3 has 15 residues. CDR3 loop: CASRYLAGGPGEQFF. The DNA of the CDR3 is TGTGCCAGCAGGTATCTAGCGGGAGGGCCGGGTGAGCAGTTCTTC.

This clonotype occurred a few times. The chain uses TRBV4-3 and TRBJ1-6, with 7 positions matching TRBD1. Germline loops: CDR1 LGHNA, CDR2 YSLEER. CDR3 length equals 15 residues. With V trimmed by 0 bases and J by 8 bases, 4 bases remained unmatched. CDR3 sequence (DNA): TGCGCCAGCAGCCAAGATGAACAGGGGTATTCACCCCTCCACTTT. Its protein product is CASSQDEQGYSPLHF.

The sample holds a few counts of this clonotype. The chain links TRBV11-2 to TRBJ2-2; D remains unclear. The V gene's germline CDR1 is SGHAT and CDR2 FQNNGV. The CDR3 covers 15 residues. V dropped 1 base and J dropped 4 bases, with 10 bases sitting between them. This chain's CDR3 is CASSLVRTFTGELFF. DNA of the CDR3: TGTGCCAGCAGCTTAGTGAGGACCTTCACCGGGGAGCTGTTTTTT. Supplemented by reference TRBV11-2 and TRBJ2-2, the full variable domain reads EAGVAQSPRYKIIEKRQSVAFWCNPISGHATLYWYQQILGQGPKLLIQFQNNGVVDDSQLPKDRFSAERLKGVDSTLKIQPAKLEDSAVYLCASSLVRTFTGELFFGEGSRLTVL.

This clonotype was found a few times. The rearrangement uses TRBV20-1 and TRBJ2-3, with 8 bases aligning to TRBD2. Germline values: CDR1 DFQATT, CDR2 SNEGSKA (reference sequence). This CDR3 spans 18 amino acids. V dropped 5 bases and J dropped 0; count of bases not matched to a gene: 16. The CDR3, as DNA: TGCAGTGCTCAATCGTATCCCATAGCGGGGACTAGCACAGATACGCAGTATTTT. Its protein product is CSAQSYPIAGTSTDTQYF.

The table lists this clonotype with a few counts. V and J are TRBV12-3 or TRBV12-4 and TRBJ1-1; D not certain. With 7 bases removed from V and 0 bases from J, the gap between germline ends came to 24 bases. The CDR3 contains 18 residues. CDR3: CASTPPYVRTSMNTEAFF. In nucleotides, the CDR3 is TGTGCCAGCACCCCCCCATACGTCCGGACTTCTATGAACACTGAAGCTTTCTTT.